The 4 T cell receptor beta chains below all came from one sample that was sequenced in a study of T cell responses to AZD1222 COVID-19 vaccine. Only in-frame clones appear in the TCRdb table, and some are missing; sequencing was by immunoSEQ multiplex PCR. The data show some 150,000 clones, 85% to 90% seen once. The sample consisted of peripheral blood, taken 28 days after the second AZD1222 dose. Source of these receptors: an adult who received the AZD1222 COVID-19 vaccine.

This chain links TRBV7-9 with TRBJ2-1, with a weak D call TRBD1 (6 bases). The V and J ends lost 3 bases and 10 bases respectively, with 19 bases between them. Germline assignment: CDR1 SEHNR and CDR2 FQNEAQ (reference sequence). The length of the CDR3 is 15 residues. CDR3 in amino acids: CASSFNRAALVEQFF. The DNA of the CDR3 is TGTGCCAGCAGCTTTAACAGGGCAGCCCTTGTGGAGCAGTTCTTC.

V is TRBV9 and J is TRBJ2-7; 10 nucleotides agree with TRBD1. The CDR3 is made up of 14 amino acids. With 2 bases clipped from V and 6 bases from J, the junction kept 5 bases outside the gene matches. Germline V gives CDR1 SGDLS, CDR2 YYNGEE. As DNA, the CDR3 is TGTGCCAGCAGCGTTTTCGACAGGGGGCCCGAGCAGTACTTC. This encodes CASSVFDRGPEQYF.

The chain joins TRBV12-3 or TRBV12-4 to TRBJ1-6; D is uncertain. The CDR3 loop spans 12 amino acids. Trimming removed 3 bases at V and 10 bases at J, with 7 bases between. The CDR3 region is CASSFEYSPLHF. For the CDR3, the DNA is TGTGCCAGCAGTTTTGAGTACTCACCCCTCCACTTT.

The chain links TRBV28 to TRBJ2-1; D is undetermined. Per germline, CDR1 MDHEN and CDR2 SYDVKM. The CDR3 has 11 amino acids. V lost 5 bases, J lost 8 bases, and 7 bases lay in between. The CDR3 spells CASSRRDEQFF. The CDR3 DNA sequence: TGTGCCAGCAGTCGAAGAGATGAGCAGTTCTTC.